The following is a T cell receptor beta chain sequence with its context. Its target is not known. CDR1 MNHNY and CDR2 SVGAGI come from the germline V gene (reference sequence). V lost 0 bases and J 2 bases, leaving 7 bases between the germline ends. The CDR3 runs to 14 residues. The source of the sample is a study of pediatric ulcerative colitis. Sequencing was at survey level. TCRdb's copy holds only in-frame clones and misses some; the assay was immunoSEQ multiplex PCR. The repertoire consists of fewer than 45,000 clones, with roughly 80% occurring once and the leading ten covering roughly 23%. General study findings and limits: A couple of patients' blood samples yielded substantially fewer templates. Rectal repertoires separated controls, mild-moderate and acute severe colitis.

Sequenced material: blood. V gene TRBV6-6 combines with J gene TRBJ1-2; tentatively, D is TRBD1 (6 bases). The receptor was derived from a girl aged 10 to 17 with moderate ulcerative colitis. CDR3 in amino acids: CASSYSQGNYGYTF. In nucleotides, the CDR3 is TGTGCCAGCAGTTACTCCCAGGGGAACTATGGCTACACCTTC.